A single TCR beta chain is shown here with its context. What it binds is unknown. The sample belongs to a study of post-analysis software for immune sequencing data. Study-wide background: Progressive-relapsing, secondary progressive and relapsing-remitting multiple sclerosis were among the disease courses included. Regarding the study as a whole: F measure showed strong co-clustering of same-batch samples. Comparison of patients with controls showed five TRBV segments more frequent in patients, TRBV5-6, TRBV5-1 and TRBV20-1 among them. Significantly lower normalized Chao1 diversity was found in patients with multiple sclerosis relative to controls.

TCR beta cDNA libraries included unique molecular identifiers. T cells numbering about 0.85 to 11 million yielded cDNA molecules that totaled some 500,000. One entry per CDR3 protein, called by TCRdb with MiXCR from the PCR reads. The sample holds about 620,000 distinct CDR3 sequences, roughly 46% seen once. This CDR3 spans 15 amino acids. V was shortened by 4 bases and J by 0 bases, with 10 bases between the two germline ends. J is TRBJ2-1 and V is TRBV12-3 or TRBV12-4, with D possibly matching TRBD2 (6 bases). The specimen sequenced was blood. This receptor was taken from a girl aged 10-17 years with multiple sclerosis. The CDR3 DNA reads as TGTGCCAGCAGTTCTAGCGTGAGCTCCTACAATGAGCAGTTCTTC. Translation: CASSSSVSSYNEQFF.